Detailed here is one TCR beta chain. Its antigen remains unidentified. This CDR3 is built from 15 residues. Germline CDR1 is SGHRS and CDR2 is YFSETQ. The V end lost 4 bases, the J end lost 1 base, and 12 bases lay between the germline ends. The sample originates from a study of T-cell memory formation after mild COVID-19. From the 5' RACE reads, TCRdb called clonotypes with MiXCR, one entry per CDR3 protein. The table records roughly 150,000 distinct CDR3 sequences, around 13% of them present only once. Points from the study as a whole: Researchers report contracting CD4+ clones mostly in CM and EM, with CD8+ clones in EMRA. Pre-infection memory carried some responding clones, suggesting that cross-reactive memory joined. Clones shrinking between day 15 and 85 showed a balanced CD4/CD8 split, and those that grew later tilted toward CD4+.

The clonotype comes from an adult woman who had mild COVID-19 (a few samples of this study predate the infection). Cell type and time point are not known. Sequenced: PBMCs or a T cell subset sorted from them (not recorded which). The chain couples TRBV5-1 to TRBJ2-1; D perhaps matches TRBD2 (7 bases). The CDR3 DNA reads as TGCGCCAGCAGCAGGGGGGGAGGGTCCTACAATGAGCAGTTCTTC. Protein: CASSRGGGSYNEQFF. The variable domain in full, with the rest retrieved from reference TRBV5-1 and TRBJ2-1, is KAGVTQTPRYLIKTRGQQVTLSCSPISGHRSVSWYQQTPGQGLQFLFEYFSETQRNKGNFPGRFSGRQFSNSRSEMNVSTLELGDSALYLCASSRGGGSYNEQFFGPGTRLTVL.